These T cell receptor beta chains were read from a single sample in a study of T-cell reconstitution after alpha-beta-depleted transplantation in children. TCRdb independently ran MiXCR on the PCR reads; one entry per CDR3 protein. The data show about 540,000 distinct CDR3 sequences, with about a sixth seen just once and 2.5% to 3.5% held by the top ten. Specimen: PBMCs from the stem cell graft donor, collected from the stem cell graft. The receptors derive from a human donor who donated a stem cell graft to a child with acute lymphoblastic leukemia. CDR3s include the opening cysteine and the closing phenylalanine or tryptophan. D genes are given only for firm matches. Only some rows state a clone size, as once, few, many or a class for expanded clones.

>few|.|TRBV12-3/TRBV12-4|TRBJ2-2
CASSFLVMNTGELFF
TGTGCCAGCAGCTTTCTCGTTATGAACACCGGGGAGCTGTTTTTT
>.|.|TRBV6-5|TRBJ1-3
CASRTAGNTIYF
TGTGCCAGCAGGACGGCTGGAAACACCATATATTTT
>few|TRBD1|TRBV3-1|TRBJ1-5
CASSQAYRGQPQHF
TGTGCCAGCAGCCAAGCCTACAGGGGCCAGCCCCAGCATTTT
>few|.|TRBV10-3|TRBJ1-1
CAISKGQMNTEAFF
TGTGCCATCAGCAAGGGACAAATGAACACTGAAGCTTTCTTT
>.|TRBD2|TRBV6-1|TRBJ2-3
CASKSFAGAKDTQYF
TGTGCCAGCAAGTCCTTTGCGGGAGCGAAAGATACGCAGTATTTT
>.|.|TRBV7-8|TRBJ1-5
CASSLTLQSNQPQHF
TGTGCCAGCAGCTTAACGTTACAAAGCAATCAGCCCCAGCATTTT
>.|TRBD2|TRBV5-1|TRBJ2-5
CASSLMLAGETETQYF
TGCGCCAGCAGCTTGATGCTAGCGGGAGAGACAGAGACCCAGTACTTC
>.|.|TRBV9|TRBJ1-2
CASSTMEVGGYGYTF
TGTGCCAGCAGCACCATGGAGGTTGGTGGCTATGGCTACACCTTC
>.|TRBD1|TRBV20-1|TRBJ1-5
CSASGQGARQPQHF
TGCAGTGCTAGCGGACAGGGGGCCAGACAGCCCCAGCATTTT
>.|.|TRBV20-1|TRBJ2-1
CSAFTTLAVSYNEQFF
TGCAGTGCCTTCACCACCTTAGCGGTGAGCTACAATGAGCAGTTCTTC
>many|.|TRBV12-3/TRBV12-4|TRBJ2-7
CASSFVYEQYF
TGTGCCAGCAGTTTCGTATACGAGCAGTACTTC
>.|TRBD1|TRBV29-1|TRBJ2-2
CSVRGLGLFF
TGCAGCGTTAGGGGGCTTGGGCTGTTTTTT
>.|TRBD2|TRBV2|TRBJ2-5
CASRGPAGVLETQYF
TGTGCCAGCAGGGGCCCTGCGGGAGTGCTGGAGACCCAGTACTTC
>few|.|TRBV29-1|TRBJ1-2
CSAVTGKAGYTF
TGCAGCGCTGTGACGGGGAAGGCTGGCTACACCTTC
>few|.|TRBV10-3|TRBJ2-7
CAISPDGSSYEQYF
TGTGCCATCAGTCCGGACGGGAGCTCCTACGAGCAGTACTTC
>few|.|TRBV5-1|TRBJ1-3
CASSLESGSRNTIYF
TGCGCCAGCAGCTTGGAATCAGGGTCTCGCAACACCATATATTTT
>few|TRBD2|TRBV4-1|TRBJ2-3
CASSQDVSGRADTQYF
TGCGCCAGCAGCCAAGATGTTAGCGGGAGAGCAGATACGCAGTATTTT
>.|TRBD2|TRBV7-3|TRBJ2-5
CASSLGLAGDETQYF
TGTGCCAGCAGCTTAGGGCTAGCGGGAGACGAGACCCAGTACTTC
>.|.|TRBV7-8|TRBJ2-2
CASSPSVPNTGELFF
TGTGCCAGCAGCCCTAGCGTCCCGAACACCGGGGAGCTGTTTTTT
>few|TRBD1|TRBV5-5|TRBJ2-3
CASSKGQGIGADTQYF
TGTGCCAGCAGCAAGGGACAGGGGATAGGGGCAGATACGCAGTATTTT
>.|.|TRBV12-5|TRBJ1-4
CASGLVLGGSENEKLFF
TGTGCTAGTGGTTTGGTTCTGGGGGGCAGCGAAAATGAAAAACTGTTTTTT
>few|TRBD2|TRBV12-3/TRBV12-4|TRBJ2-3
CASRLREKADTQYF
TGTGCTTCAAGGTTGCGGGAGAAGGCAGATACGCAGTATTTT
>few|TRBD2|TRBV5-1|TRBJ2-7
CASSMTSGSYEQYF
TGCGCCAGCAGCATGACTAGCGGCTCCTACGAGCAGTACTTC
>.|.|TRBV7-9|TRBJ2-7
CASSSPGSHEQYF
TGTGCCAGCAGCTCCCCAGGGTCCCACGAGCAGTACTTC
>.|.|TRBV5-1|TRBJ2-1
CASSLYIYEYNEQFF
TGCGCCAGCAGCTTGTATATCTACGAGTACAATGAGCAGTTCTTC
>few|.|TRBV5-1|TRBJ2-1
CASSQAGVSSYNEQFF
TGCGCCAGCAGCCAAGCAGGGGTCAGCTCCTACAATGAGCAGTTCTTC
>few|TRBD2|TRBV19|TRBJ2-1
CASSIERTDSGRGNEQFF
TGTGCCAGTAGTATAGAACGAACCGACAGCGGGAGGGGCAATGAGCAGTTCTTC
>few|TRBD2|TRBV5-1|TRBJ2-1
CASSLPGTSGRDRSYNEQFF
TGCGCCAGCAGCTTGCCGGGGACTAGCGGGAGGGATAGGTCCTACAATGAGCAGTTCTTC
>few|.|TRBV6-5|TRBJ2-7
CASSSSRASSYEQYF
TGTGCCAGCAGTTCTTCCCGGGCGAGCTCCTACGAGCAGTACTTC
>few|.|TRBV7-9|TRBJ2-2
CASSSTGKPGAGELFF
TGTGCCAGCAGCTCTACTGGGAAACCCGGGGCCGGGGAGCTGTTTTTT
>once|TRBD2|TRBV7-3|TRBJ2-1
CASSLNGLAGENEQFF
TGTGCCAGCAGCTTGAATGGGCTAGCGGGAGAAAATGAGCAGTTCTTC
>many|.|TRBV13|TRBJ1-1
CASSAGSTEAFF
TGTGCCAGCAGCGCGGGAAGCACCGAAGCTTTCTTT
>.|TRBD2|TRBV24-1|TRBJ2-3
CATSEFSGRTQYF
TGTGCCACCAGTGAGTTTAGCGGGAGGACGCAGTATTTT
>.|TRBD2|TRBV10-3|TRBJ2-1
CAISGTSGMDEQFF
TGTGCCATCAGTGGGACTAGCGGGATGGATGAGCAGTTCTTC
>.|.|TRBV7-2|TRBJ2-1
CASSWRAVSYNEQFF
TGTGCCAGCAGCTGGCGGGCCGTTTCCTACAATGAGCAGTTCTTC
>.|.|TRBV20-1|TRBJ2-2
CSAREGGTGELFF
TGCAGTGCTAGGGAGGGGGGCACCGGGGAGCTGTTTTTT
>.|.|TRBV4-1|TRBJ1-4
CASSQVGGEKLFF
TGCGCCAGCAGCCAAGTGGGAGGCGAAAAACTGTTTTTT
>.|.|TRBV20-1|TRBJ2-1
CSATVGGFSYNEQFF
TGCAGTGCTACGGTCGGCGGGTTCTCCTACAATGAGCAGTTCTTC
>.|TRBD1|TRBV7-8|TRBJ2-7
CASSLAGDSYYEQYF
TGTGCCAGCAGCTTAGCGGGGGACAGCTACTACGAGCAGTACTTC
>.|.|TRBV24-1|TRBJ1-2
CATSDRHFSYGYTF
TGTGCCACCAGTGACCGACATTTCTCCTATGGCTACACCTTC
>.|.|TRBV6-1|TRBJ2-1
CASSIKDGYNEQFF
TGTGCCAGCAGCATAAAGGACGGCTACAATGAGCAGTTCTTC
>.|.|TRBV5-6|TRBJ1-5
CASSLGISGASKPQHF
TGTGCCAGCAGCTTGGGGATCTCAGGGGCTTCGAAGCCCCAGCATTTT
>.|.|TRBV20-1|TRBJ2-2
CSASAVAGELFF
TGCAGTGCTAGTGCGGTCGCCGGGGAGCTGTTTTTT
>.|.|TRBV7-6|TRBJ1-1
CASSLAEANTEAFF
TGTGCCAGCAGCTTAGCGGAGGCTAACACTGAAGCTTTCTTT
>.|TRBD2|TRBV12-3/TRBV12-4|TRBJ2-7
CASSSGLANRPPYYEQYF
TGTGCCAGCAGTTCGGGACTAGCGAACAGACCTCCTTACTACGAGCAGTACTTC
>.|TRBD2|TRBV5-5|TRBJ2-1
CASSLLAGVSEQFF
TGTGCCAGCAGCTTGCTCGCGGGAGTTAGTGAGCAGTTCTTC
>.|TRBD2|TRBV7-9|TRBJ2-1
CASSPKTSGPPGQFF
TGTGCCAGCAGCCCCAAGACTAGCGGCCCCCCTGGTCAGTTCTTC
>few|.|TRBV7-9|TRBJ2-7
CASSSVGSYEQYF
TGTGCCAGCTCTTCCGTCGGGTCCTACGAGCAGTACTTC